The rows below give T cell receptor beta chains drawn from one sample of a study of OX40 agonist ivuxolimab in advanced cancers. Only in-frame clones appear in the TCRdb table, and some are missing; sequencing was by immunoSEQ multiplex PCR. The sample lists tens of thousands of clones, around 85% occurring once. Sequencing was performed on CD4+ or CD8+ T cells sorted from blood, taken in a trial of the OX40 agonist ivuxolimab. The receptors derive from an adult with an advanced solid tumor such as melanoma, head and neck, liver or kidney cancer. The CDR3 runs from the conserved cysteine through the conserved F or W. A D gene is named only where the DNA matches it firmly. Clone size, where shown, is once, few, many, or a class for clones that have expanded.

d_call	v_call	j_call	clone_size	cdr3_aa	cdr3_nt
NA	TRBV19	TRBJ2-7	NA	CASTGDHYGEQYF	TGTGCCAGTACGGGGGACCACTACGGGGAGCAGTACTTC
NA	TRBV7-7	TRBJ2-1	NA	CASSQDTSSYNEQFF	TGTGCTAGCAGCCAAGACACAAGCTCCTACAATGAGCAGTTCTTC
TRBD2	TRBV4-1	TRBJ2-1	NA	CASSQVLAGEQFF	TGCGCCAGCAGCCAAGTCTTAGCGGGTGAGCAGTTCTTC
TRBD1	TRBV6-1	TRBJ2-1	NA	CASSDPTTRQGWSGRNEQFF	TGTGCCAGCAGTGATCCCACCACTAGACAGGGGTGGTCGGGGCGTAATGAGCAGTTCTTC
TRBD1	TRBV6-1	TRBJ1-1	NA	CASSGTGTVVGLGAFF	TGTGCCAGCAGTGGGACAGGAACGGTGGTGGGTTTAGGAGCTTTCTTT
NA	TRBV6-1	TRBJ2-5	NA	CASSERQLSGTQYF	TGTGCCAGCAGTGAACGTCAACTTAGCGGGACCCAGTACTTC
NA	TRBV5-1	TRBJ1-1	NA	CASSLGRQFNTEAFF	TGCGCCAGCAGCTTGGGGAGACAGTTTAACACTGAAGCTTTCTTT
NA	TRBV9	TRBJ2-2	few	CASSARDFGELFF	TGTGCCAGCAGCGCCCGGGACTTCGGGGAGCTGTTTTTT
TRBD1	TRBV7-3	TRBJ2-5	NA	CASSLAAGGWETQYF	TGTGCCAGCAGCTTAGCAGCAGGGGGCTGGGAGACCCAGTACTTC
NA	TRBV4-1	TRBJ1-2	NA	CASSQDREQYGYTF	TGCGCCAGCAGCCAAGATAGGGAGCAATATGGCTACACCTTC
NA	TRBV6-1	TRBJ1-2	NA	CASNQRYGYTF	TGTGCCAGCAATCAGAGATACGGCTACACCTTC
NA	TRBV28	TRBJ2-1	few	CASSLLDTSYEQFF	TGTGCCAGCAGCCTCCTCGACACTAGTTATGAGCAGTTCTTC
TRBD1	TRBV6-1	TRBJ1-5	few	CASSDNDRGKHF	TGTGCCAGCAGTGATAACGACAGGGGGAAGCATTTT
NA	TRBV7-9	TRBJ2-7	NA	CASSWRDRGEQYF	TGTGCCAGCAGCTGGAGGGACCGGGGCGAGCAGTACTTC
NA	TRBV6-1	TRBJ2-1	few	CASQTYRDNEQFF	TGTGCCAGCCAAACCTACAGGGACAATGAGCAGTTCTTC
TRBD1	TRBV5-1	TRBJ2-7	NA	CASRPSRDRGQGEQYF	TGCGCCAGCAGGCCATCCCGGGACAGGGGGCAGGGCGAGCAGTACTTC
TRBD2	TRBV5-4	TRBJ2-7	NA	CASSLGSGKLLSYEQYF	TGTGCCAGCAGCTTAGGAAGCGGGAAACTCCTCTCCTACGAGCAGTACTTC
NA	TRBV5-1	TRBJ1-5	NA	CASSLEGGGGNQPQHF	TGCGCCAGCAGCTTAGAAGGGGGAGGGGGCAATCAGCCCCAGCATTTT
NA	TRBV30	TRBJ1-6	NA	CAWMADSPLHF	TGTGCCTGGATGGCGGATTCACCCCTCCACTTT
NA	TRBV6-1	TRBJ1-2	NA	CASTINWIGQGYTF	TGTGCCAGCACCATAAACTGGATAGGGCAGGGCTACACCTTC
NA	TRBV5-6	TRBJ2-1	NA	CASSPRTGWNEQFF	TGTGCCAGCAGCCCCAGGACGGGCTGGAATGAGCAGTTCTTC
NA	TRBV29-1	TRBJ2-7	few	CSVDKGGTYEQYF	TGCAGCGTTGACAAGGGCGGCACCTACGAGCAGTACTTC
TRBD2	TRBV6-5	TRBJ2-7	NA	CASNPSGLATHEQYF	TGTGCCAGCAATCCATCGGGACTAGCTACGCACGAGCAGTACTTC
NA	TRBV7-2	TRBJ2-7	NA	CASIHRTGYEQYF	TGTGCCAGCATCCATAGGACTGGCTACGAGCAGTACTTC
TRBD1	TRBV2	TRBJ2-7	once	CASISDRAYEQYF	TGTGCCAGCATATCGGACAGGGCCTACGAGCAGTACTTC
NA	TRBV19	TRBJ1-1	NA	CASSTTGNTEAFF	TGTGCCAGTAGTACCACAGGGAACACTGAAGCTTTCTTT
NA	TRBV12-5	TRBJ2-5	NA	CASGQGSVGQETQYF	TGTGCTAGTGGTCAGGGTAGTGTGGGACAAGAGACCCAGTACTTC
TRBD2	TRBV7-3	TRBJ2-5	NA	CASSGTSRETQYF	TGTGCCAGCAGCGGGACTAGCCGGGAGACCCAGTACTTC
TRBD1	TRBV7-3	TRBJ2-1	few	CASSLGQGGNNEQFF	TGTGCCAGCAGCTTAGGACAGGGAGGAAACAATGAGCAGTTCTTC
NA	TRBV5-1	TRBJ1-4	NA	CASSLVQGAKGEKLFF	TGCGCCAGCAGCTTGGTTCAGGGCGCCAAAGGGGAAAAACTGTTTTTT
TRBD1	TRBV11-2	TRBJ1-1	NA	CASSLTTGSLGTEAFF	TGTGCCAGCAGCTTAACGACAGGGTCGTTGGGCACTGAAGCTTTCTTT
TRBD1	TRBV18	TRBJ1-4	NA	CASSIQGDEKLFF	TGTGCCAGCTCAATCCAGGGGGATGAAAAACTGTTTTTT
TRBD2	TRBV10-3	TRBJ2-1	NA	CASTGTSGGSSYNEQFF	TGTGCCAGCACCGGGACTAGCGGGGGGAGCTCCTACAATGAGCAGTTCTTC
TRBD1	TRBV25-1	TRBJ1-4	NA	CASSERDRPGKLFF	TGTGCCAGCAGTGAAAGGGACAGGCCGGGAAAACTGTTTTTT
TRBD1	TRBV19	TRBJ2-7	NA	CASSSGTGRDEQYF	TGTGCCAGTAGTTCCGGGACAGGGAGAGACGAGCAGTACTTC
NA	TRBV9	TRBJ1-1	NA	CASSLGAEAFF	TGTGCCAGCAGCTTGGGGGCTGAAGCTTTCTTT
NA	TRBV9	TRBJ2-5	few	CASSFGLAGAGEETQYF	TGTGCCAGCAGCTTCGGACTCGCGGGGGCGGGGGAAGAGACCCAGTACTTC
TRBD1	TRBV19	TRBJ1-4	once	CASSTQGQNEKLFF	TGTGCCAGTAGTACACAGGGACAGAATGAAAAACTGTTTTTT
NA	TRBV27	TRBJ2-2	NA	CASSLFSSSDTWNTGELFF	TGTGCCAGCAGTCTCTTCTCATCCTCGGACACCTGGAACACCGGGGAGCTGTTTTTT
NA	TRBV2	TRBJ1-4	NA	CASCRGAPNEKLFF	TGTGCCAGCTGCCGGGGGGCACCTAATGAAAAACTGTTTTTT
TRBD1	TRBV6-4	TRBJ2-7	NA	CASSFRQGSSYEQYF	TGTGCCAGCAGCTTCCGACAGGGAAGCTCCTACGAGCAGTACTTC
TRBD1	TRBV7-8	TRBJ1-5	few	CASSPDRGNQPQHF	TGTGCCAGCAGCCCCGACAGGGGTAATCAGCCCCAGCATTTT
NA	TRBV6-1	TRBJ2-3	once	CASSEDDRSFDTQYF	TGTGCCAGCAGTGAAGATGACAGGAGCTTTGATACGCAGTATTTT
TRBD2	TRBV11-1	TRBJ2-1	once	CASSLPAAGGYNEQFF	TGTGCCAGCAGCTTACCGGCAGCGGGAGGGTACAATGAGCAGTTCTTC
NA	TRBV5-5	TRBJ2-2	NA	CASSLAGSRGDPGELFF	TGTGCCAGCAGCTTGGCCGGATCTAGAGGGGATCCCGGGGAGCTGTTTTTT
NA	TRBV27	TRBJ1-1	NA	CASSLVGLYTEAFF	TGTGCCAGCAGTTTAGTCGGGTTATACACTGAAGCTTTCTTT
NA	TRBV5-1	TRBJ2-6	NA	CASSLVGPGANVLTF	TGCGCCAGCAGCTTGGTAGGGCCTGGGGCCAACGTCCTGACTTTC
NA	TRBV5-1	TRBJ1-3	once	CASSLDLNGNTIYF	TGCGCCAGCAGCTTGGATTTAAACGGAAACACCATATATTTT
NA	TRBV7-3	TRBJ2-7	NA	CASSTGPSYEQYF	TGTGCCAGCAGCACAGGACCTAGCTACGAGCAGTACTTC
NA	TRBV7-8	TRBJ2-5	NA	CASSLGTLGGLGETQYF	TGTGCCAGCAGCTTAGGGACCCTCGGGGGGCTCGGGGAGACCCAGTACTTC
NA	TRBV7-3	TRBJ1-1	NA	CASSFNGNTEAFF	TGTGCCAGCAGCTTTAACGGGAACACTGAAGCTTTCTTT
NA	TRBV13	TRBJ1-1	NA	CASSTRNGEAFF	TGTGCCAGCAGCACGAGGAACGGTGAAGCTTTCTTT
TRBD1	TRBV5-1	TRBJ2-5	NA	CASSETGGRETQYF	TGCGCCAGCAGCGAGACAGGGGGTCGGGAGACCCAGTACTTC
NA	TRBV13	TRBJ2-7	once	CASTLRDTLSYEQYF	TGTGCCAGCACCCTCCGGGACACCCTATCCTACGAGCAGTACTTC
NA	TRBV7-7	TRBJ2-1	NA	CASSPRRGDEQFF	TGTGCCAGCAGCCCCAGGCGCGGGGATGAGCAGTTCTTC
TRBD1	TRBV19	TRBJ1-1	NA	CASSETRGTEAFF	TGTGCCAGTAGTGAAACCAGGGGGACTGAAGCTTTCTTT
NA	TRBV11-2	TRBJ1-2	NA	CASSPGALGGVSF	TGTGCCAGCAGCCCAGGGGCCCTTGGTGGCGTCTCCTTC
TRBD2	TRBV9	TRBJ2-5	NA	CASSSGGGGLAETQYF	TGTGCCAGCAGCTCCGGGGGGGGTGGGCTAGCGGAGACCCAGTACTTC
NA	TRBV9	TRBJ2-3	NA	CASSVAGADTQYF	TGTGCCAGCAGCGTAGCAGGGGCCGATACGCAGTATTTT